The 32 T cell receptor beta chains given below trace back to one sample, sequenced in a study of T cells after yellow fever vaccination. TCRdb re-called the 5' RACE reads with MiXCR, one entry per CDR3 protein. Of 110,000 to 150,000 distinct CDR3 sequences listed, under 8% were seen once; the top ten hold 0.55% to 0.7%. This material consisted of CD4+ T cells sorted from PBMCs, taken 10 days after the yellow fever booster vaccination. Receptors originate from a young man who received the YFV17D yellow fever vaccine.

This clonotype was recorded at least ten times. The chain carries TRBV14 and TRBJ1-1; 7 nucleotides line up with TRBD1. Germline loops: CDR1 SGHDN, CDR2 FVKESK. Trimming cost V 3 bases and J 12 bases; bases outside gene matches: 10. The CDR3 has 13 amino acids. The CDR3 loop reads CASSQKATGKSFF. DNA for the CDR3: TGTGCCAGCAGCCAGAAAGCGACAGGGAAGTCTTTCTTT.

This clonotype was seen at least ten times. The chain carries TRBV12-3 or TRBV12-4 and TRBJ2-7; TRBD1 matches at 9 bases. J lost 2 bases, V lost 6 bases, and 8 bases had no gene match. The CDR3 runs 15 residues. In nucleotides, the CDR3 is TGTGCCAGCAGACCTACCGGGACAGGGACCTACGAGCAGTACTTC. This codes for CASRPTGTGTYEQYF.

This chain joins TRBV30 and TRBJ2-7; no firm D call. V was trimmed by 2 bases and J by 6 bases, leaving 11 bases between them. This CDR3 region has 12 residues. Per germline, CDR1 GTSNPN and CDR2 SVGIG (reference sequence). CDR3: CAWSTPLREQYF. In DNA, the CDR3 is TGTGCCTGGAGTACCCCCCTCCGCGAGCAGTACTTC. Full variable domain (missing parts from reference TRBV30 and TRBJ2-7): SQTIHQWPATLVQPVGSPLSLECTVEGTSNPNLYWYRQAAGRGLQLLFYSVGIGQISSEVPQNLSASRPQDRQFILSSKKLLLSDSGFYLCAWSTPLREQYFGPGTRLTVT.

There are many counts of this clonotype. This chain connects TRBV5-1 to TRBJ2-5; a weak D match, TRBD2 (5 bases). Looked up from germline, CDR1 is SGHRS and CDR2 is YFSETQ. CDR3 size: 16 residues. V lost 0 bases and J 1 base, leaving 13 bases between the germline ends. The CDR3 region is CASSLGGLSTQETQYF. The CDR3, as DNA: TGCGCCAGCAGCTTGGGAGGGTTAAGTACCCAAGAGACCCAGTACTTC.

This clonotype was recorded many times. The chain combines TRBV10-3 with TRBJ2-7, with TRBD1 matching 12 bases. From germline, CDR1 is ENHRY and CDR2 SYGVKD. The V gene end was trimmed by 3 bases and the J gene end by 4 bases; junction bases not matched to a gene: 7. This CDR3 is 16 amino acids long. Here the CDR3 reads CAISDAPGQGAYEQYF. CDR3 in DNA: TGTGCCATCAGTGACGCGCCGGGACAGGGGGCTTACGAGCAGTACTTC.

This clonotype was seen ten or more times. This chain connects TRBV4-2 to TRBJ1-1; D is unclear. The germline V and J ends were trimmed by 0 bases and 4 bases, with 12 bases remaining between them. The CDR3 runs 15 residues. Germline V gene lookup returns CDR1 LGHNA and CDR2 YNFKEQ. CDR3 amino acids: CASSQDHSWFTEAFF. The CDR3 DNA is TGTGCCAGCAGCCAAGACCATTCGTGGTTCACTGAAGCTTTCTTT.

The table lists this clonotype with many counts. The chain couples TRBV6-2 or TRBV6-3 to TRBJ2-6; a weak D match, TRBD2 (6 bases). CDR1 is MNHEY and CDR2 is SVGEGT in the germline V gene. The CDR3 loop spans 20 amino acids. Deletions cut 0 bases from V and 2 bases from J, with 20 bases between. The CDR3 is CASSYSGVTFWRAGANVLTF. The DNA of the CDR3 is TGTGCCAGCAGTTACTCGGGGGTGACGTTTTGGAGGGCTGGGGCCAACGTCCTGACTTTC.

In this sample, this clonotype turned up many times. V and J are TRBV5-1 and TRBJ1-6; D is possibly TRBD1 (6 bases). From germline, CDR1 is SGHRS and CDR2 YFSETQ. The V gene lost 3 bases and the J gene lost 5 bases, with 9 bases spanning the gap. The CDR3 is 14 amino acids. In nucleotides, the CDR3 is TGCGCCAGCAGCTCGGGGGCAGATAATTCACCCCTCCACTTT. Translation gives CASSSGADNSPLHF.

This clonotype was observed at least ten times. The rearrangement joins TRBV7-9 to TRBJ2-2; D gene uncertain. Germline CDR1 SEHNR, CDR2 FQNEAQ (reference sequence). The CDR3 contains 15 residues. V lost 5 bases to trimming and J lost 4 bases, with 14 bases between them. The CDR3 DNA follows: TGTGCCAGCAGCCTACCCGGGTTTCTCACCGGGGAGCTGTTTTTT. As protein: CASSLPGFLTGELFF.

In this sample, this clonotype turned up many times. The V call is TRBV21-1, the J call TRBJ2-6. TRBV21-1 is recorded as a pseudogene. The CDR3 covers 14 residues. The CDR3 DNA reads TGTGCCAGCAGCACCTCACCTGGGGCCAACGTCCTGACTTTC. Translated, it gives CASSTSPGANVLTF.

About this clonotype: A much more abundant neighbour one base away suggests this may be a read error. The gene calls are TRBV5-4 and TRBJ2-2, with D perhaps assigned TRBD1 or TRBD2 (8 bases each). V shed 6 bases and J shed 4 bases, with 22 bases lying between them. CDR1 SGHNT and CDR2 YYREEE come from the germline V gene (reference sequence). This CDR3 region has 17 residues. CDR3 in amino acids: CASNGRGPGGGTGELFF. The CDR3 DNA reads TGTGCCAGCAACGGGAGGGGGCCAGGGGGCGGCACCGGGGAGCTGTTTTTT.

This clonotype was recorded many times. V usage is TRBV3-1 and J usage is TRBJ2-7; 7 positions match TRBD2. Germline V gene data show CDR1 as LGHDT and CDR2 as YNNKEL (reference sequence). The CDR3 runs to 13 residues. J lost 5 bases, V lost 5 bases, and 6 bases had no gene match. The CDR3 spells CASSSRGRDEQYF. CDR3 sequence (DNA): TGTGCCAGCAGCTCTAGAGGGAGGGACGAGCAGTACTTC.

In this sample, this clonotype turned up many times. CDR3 sequence reads: CASSTTNEQFF. The CDR3 DNA reads as TGTGCCAGCAGCACGACCAATGAGCAGTTCTTC. V and J are TRBV3-1 and TRBJ2-1; D gene ambiguous. In germline, CDR1 is LGHDT, CDR2 YNNKEL (reference sequence). The CDR3 totals 11 residues. V was shortened by 5 bases and J by 6 bases, with 5 bases between the two germline ends.

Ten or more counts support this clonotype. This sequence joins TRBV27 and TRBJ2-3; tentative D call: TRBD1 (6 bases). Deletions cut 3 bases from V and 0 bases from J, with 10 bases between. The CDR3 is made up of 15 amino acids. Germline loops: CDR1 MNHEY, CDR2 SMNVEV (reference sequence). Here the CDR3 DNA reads TGTGCCAGCAGTTTCACAGGGATTAGCACAGATACGCAGTATTTT. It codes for CASSFTGISTDTQYF.

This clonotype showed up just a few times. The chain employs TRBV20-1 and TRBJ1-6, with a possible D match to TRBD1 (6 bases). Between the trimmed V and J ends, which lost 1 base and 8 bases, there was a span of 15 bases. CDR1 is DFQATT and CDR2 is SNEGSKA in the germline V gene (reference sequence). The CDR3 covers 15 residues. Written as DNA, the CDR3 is TGCAGTGCTAGAGTCTTACAGGGAGGAGATTCACCCCTCCACTTT. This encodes CSARVLQGGDSPLHF.

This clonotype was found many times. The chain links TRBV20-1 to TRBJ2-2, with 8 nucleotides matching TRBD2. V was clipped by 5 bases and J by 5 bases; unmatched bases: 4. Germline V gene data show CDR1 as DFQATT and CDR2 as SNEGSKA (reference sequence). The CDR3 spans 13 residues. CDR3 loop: CSASRGETGELFF. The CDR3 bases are TGCAGTGCTTCGCGGGGGGAGACCGGGGAGCTGTTTTTT.

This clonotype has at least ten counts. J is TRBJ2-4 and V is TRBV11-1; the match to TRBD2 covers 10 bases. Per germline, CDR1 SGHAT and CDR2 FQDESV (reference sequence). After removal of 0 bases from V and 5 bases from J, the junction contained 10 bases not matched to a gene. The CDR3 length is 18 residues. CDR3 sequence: CASSLAGTSGMVENIQYF. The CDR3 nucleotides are TGTGCCAGCAGCTTAGCGGGTACTAGCGGGATGGTGGAAAACATTCAGTACTTC.

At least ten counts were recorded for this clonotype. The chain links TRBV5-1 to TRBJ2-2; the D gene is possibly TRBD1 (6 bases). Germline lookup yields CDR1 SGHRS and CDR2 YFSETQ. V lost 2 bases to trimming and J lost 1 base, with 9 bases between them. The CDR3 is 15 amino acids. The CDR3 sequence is CASSLKQGNTGELFF. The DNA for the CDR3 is TGCGCCAGCAGCTTAAAACAGGGGAACACCGGGGAGCTGTTTTTT.

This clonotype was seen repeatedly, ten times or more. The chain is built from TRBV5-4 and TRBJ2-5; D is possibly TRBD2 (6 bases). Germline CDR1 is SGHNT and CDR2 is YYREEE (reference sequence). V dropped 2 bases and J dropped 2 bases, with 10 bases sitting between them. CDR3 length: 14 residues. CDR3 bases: TGTGCCAGCAGCTTAGGACTATCTCAAGAGACCCAGTACTTC. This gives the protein CASSLGLSQETQYF.

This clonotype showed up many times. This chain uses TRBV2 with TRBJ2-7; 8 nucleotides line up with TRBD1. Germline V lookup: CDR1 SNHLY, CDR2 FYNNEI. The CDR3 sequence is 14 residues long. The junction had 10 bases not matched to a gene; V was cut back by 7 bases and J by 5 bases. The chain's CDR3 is CASNPGQVDHEQYF. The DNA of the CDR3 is TGTGCCAGCAACCCGGGACAGGTTGACCACGAGCAGTACTTC.

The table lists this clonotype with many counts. CDR3 loop: CASSPEKTQYF. The CDR3 DNA follows: TGTGCCAGCTCACCAGAGAAGACCCAGTACTTC. The V gene is TRBV18, the J gene TRBJ2-5; no reliable D call. CDR1 is KGHSH and CDR2 is LQKENI in the germline V gene. CDR3 length equals 11 residues. The V end lost 2 bases, the J end lost 6 bases, and 4 bases lay between the germline ends.

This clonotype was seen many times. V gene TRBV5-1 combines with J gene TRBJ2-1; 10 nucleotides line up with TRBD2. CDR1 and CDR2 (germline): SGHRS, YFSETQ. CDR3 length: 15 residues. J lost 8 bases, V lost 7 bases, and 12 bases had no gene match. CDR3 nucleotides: TGCGCCAGCGTGGGAGGAGCGGGAGGGAGCCATGAGCAGTTCTTC. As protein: CASVGGAGGSHEQFF.

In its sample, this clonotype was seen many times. The DNA for the CDR3 is TGTGCCAGCACCCATAACCCGCTAAATGAGCAGTTCTTC. It encodes CASTHNPLNEQFF. This chain uses TRBV27 with TRBJ2-1; D is ambiguous. V dropped 7 bases and J dropped 7 bases, with 14 bases sitting between them. The CDR3 is 13 residues long. Germline assignment: CDR1 MNHEY and CDR2 SMNVEV (reference sequence).

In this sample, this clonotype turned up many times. The CDR3 loop reads CASSLETTGAEAFF. The CDR3 nucleotides are TGTGCCAGCAGCTTAGAGACCACAGGGGCTGAAGCTTTCTTT. J is TRBJ1-1 and V is TRBV7-6; 7 bases align to TRBD1. J was trimmed by 6 bases and V by 1 base; bases with no gene match: 5. The germline V gene encodes CDR1 SGHVS and CDR2 FNYEAQ. The CDR3 sequence is 14 residues long.

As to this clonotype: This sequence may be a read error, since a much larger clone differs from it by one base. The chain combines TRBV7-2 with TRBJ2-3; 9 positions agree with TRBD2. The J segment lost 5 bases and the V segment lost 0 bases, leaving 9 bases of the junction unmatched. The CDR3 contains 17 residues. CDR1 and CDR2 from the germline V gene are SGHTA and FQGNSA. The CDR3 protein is CASSLARLAGNKDTQYF. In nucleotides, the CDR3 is TGTGCCAGCAGCTTAGCCCGGCTAGCGGGAAACAAAGATACGCAGTATTTT.

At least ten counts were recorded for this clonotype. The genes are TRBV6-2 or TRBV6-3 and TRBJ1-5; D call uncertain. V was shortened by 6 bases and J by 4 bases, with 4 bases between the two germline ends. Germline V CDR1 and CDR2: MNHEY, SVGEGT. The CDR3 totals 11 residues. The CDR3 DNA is TGTGCCAGCAGCTCGAATCAGCCCCAGCATTTT. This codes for CASSSNQPQHF.

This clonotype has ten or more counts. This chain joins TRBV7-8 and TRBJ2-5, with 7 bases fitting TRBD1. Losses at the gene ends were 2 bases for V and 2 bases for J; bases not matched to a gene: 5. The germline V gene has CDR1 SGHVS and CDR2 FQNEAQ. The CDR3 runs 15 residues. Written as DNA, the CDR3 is TGTGCCAGCAGCTTATTACCGGGACAGCAAGAGACCCAGTACTTC. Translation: CASSLLPGQQETQYF.

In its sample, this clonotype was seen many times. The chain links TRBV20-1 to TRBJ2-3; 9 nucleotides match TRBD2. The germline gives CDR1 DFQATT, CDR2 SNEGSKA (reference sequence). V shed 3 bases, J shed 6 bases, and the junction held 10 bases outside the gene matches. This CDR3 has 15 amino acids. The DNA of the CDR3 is TGCAGTGCTAGCCGGGCAGCGGGAGGAGGGGATACGCAGTATTTT. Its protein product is CSASRAAGGGDTQYF.

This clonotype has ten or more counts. The CDR3: CASSLPRNTEAFF. Here the CDR3 DNA reads TGCGCCAGCAGCCTGCCGAGGAACACTGAAGCTTTCTTT. The chain is built from TRBV5-1 and TRBJ1-1; D is unresolved. The CDR3 runs to 13 residues. Germline lookup yields CDR1 SGHRS and CDR2 YFSETQ. Trimming removed 4 bases from V and 1 base from J, with 8 bases in between.

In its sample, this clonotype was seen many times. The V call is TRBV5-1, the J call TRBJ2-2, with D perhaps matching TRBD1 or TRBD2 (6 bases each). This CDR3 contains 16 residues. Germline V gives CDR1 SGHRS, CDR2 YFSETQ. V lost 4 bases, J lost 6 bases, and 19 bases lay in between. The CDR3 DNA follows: TGCGCCAGCAGCCAGCAGGGGATCCCGGGGGCCGGGGAGCTGTTTTTT. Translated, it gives CASSQQGIPGAGELFF.

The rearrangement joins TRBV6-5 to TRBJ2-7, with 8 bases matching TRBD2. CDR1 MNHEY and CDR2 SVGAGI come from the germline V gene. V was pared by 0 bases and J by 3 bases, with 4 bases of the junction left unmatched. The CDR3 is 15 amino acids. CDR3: CASSYSTGGVYEQYF. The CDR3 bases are TGTGCCAGCAGTTACTCGACCGGGGGGGTCTACGAGCAGTACTTC.

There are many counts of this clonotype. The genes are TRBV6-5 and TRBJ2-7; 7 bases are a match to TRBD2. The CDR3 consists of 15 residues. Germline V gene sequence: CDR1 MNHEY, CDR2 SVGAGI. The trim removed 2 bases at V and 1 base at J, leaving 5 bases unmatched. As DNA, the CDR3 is TGTGCCAGCAGTTACAGCCGGGGGGTTTCCTACGAGCAGTACTTC. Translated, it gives CASSYSRGVSYEQYF.